A selection of T cell receptor beta chains follows, all from one sample in a study of sequential checkpoint blockade in melanoma. Sequencing used immunoSEQ multiplex PCR; TCRdb keeps in-frame clones, though not all of them. The data contain over a thousand clones, more than 20% of them singletons. The source was tumor tissue (inferred from file names), collected from a patient given nivolumab and ipilimumab in sequence. These receptors came from a human donor with melanoma. Each CDR3 is given with its conserved first and last residue. The order of the fields is V gene, CDR3 protein.

TRBV27 CASSFQVGSSYEQYF
TRBV29-1 CSVLAGGLSGELFF
TRBV6-8 CASSYNGKNADTQYF
TRBV6-8 CASSYEAGGSYNEQFF
TRBV11-3 CASRGETGMVNEQFF
TRBV11-3 CASSRRGRVGGTEAFF
TRBV6-8 CASSYSNLAIEQYF
TRBV28 CASSLLQNLNTEAFF
TRBV30 CAWSALQRSNSPLHF
TRBV10-3 CAISETRRDNEQFF
TRBV9 CASSARDGVTVYGYTF
TRBV11-3 CASSFSGNTGNEQFF
TRBV30 CAWSIGAGNDEAFF
TRBV19 CASSRGRGGTDTQYF
TRBV18 CASSPESVGSYEQYF
TRBV11-3 CASSFREWTGELFF
TRBV5-1 CASSSTGGTQETQYF
TRBV9 CASSVAALRTDTQYF
TRBV30 CAWSTTGGQPQHF
TRBV6-8 CASSYSSDTGELFF
TRBV6-8 CASSYSNSGIDNEQFF
TRBV5-1 CASSLAGSETGELFF
TRBV23-1 CASSLWNQETQYF
TRBV19 CASSIGAGASYEQYF
TRBV6-8 CASSTRDRLQETQYF
TRBV11-3 CASSGEGLVEVDTQYF
TRBV19 CASSPRTGGRTDTQYF
TRBV25-1 CASSASTGRGYTF
TRBV19 CASSMTLGLAGSSYEQYF
TRBV6-8 CASRPSGVNTEAFF
TRBV29-1 CSVLTWTEAYEQYF
TRBV19 CASSIGLRYEQYF
TRBV30 CAQGTRERTDTQYF
TRBV19 CARKNGYEQYF
TRBV29-1 CSARITGSSSTDTQYF
TRBV11-3 CASSLRPSGQGASYNSPLHF
TRBV19 CASSIGVGLSVEQFF
TRBV11-3 CASSQAREGGQPQHF
TRBV9 CASSVGRNDNEQFF
TRBV6-8 CASISTNNQPQHF
TRBV6-8 CASSYTAGGGAQETQYF
TRBV11-3 CASSLGGASGNTIYF
TRBV23-1 CASSQVPKSGANVLTF
TRBV9 CASSSSEQGTSYEQYF
TRBV5-1 CASSLGTGGSYEQYF
TRBV28 CASSFRAGESNQPQHF
TRBV9 CASSRGGGGNTIYF
TRBV9 CASSTIAASTDTQYF
TRBV11-3 CASSTRQGQETQYF
TRBV14 CASSQVAGGTDTQYF
TRBV6-8 CASRATGNTGELFF
TRBV6-8 CASTPAPWGNRGYTF
TRBV6-8 CASSSPSGHRPYEQYF
TRBV4-1 CASSQDQGSNQPQHF